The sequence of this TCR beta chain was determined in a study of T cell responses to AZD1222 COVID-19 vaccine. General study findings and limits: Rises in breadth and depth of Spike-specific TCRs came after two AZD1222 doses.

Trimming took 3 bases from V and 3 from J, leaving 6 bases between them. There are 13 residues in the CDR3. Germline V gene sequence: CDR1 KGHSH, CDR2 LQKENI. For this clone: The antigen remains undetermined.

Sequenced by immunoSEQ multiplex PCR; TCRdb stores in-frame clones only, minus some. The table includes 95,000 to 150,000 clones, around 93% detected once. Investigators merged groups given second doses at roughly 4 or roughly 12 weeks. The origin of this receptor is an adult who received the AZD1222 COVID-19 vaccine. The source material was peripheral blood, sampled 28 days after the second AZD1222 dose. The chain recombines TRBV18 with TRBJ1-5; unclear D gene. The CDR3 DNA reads TGTGCCAGCTCACCCGGGGTCAATCAGCCCCAGCATTTT. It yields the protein CASSPGVNQPQHF.